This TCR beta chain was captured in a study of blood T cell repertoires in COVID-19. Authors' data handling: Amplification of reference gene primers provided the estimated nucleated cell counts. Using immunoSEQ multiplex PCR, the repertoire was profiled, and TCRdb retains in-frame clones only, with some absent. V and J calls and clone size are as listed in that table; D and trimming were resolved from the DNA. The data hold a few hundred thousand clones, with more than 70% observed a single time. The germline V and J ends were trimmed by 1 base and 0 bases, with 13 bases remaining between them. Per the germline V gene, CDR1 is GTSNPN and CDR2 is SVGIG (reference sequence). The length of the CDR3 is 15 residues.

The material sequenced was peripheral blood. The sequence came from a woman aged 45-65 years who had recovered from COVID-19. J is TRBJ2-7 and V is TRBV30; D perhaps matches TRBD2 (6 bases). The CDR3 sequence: CAWSAWRDSSYEQYF. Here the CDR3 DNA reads TGTGCCTGGAGTGCGTGGCGGGATAGCTCCTACGAGCAGTACTTC.